This T cell receptor (beta chain) was retrieved from a study of T-cell memory formation after mild COVID-19. Whole-study findings and limits: The appearance of some responding clones in pre-infection memory suggested that cross-reactive memory joined. Specificity for SARS-CoV-2 was not confirmed among the second-wave clones peaking on day 37. Whereas later expanders leaned CD4+, clones contracting day 15 to 85 showed a balanced CD4/CD8 makeup. Contracting CD4+ clones sat mainly in CM and EM; CD8+ in EMRA.

V shed 7 bases and J shed 5 bases, with 8 bases lying between them. This CDR3 comprises 11 residues. From the 5' RACE reads, TCRdb called clonotypes with MiXCR, one entry per CDR3 protein. The sample lists about 88,000 distinct CDR3 sequences, around a quarter seen once, with roughly 41% in the top ten. There are a few counts of this clonotype. Its antigen is undetermined. The V and J genes are TRBV12-3 or TRBV12-4 and TRBJ1-2; no firm D call. The origin of this receptor is a man aged 18 to 29 who had mild COVID-19 (a few samples of this study predate the infection). Cell type and time point are not known. Sequencing was carried out using PBMCs or a T cell subset sorted from them (not recorded which). CDR3 in amino acids: CASTGLYGYTF. The CDR3 nucleotides read TGTGCCAGCACAGGTTTATATGGCTACACCTTC.